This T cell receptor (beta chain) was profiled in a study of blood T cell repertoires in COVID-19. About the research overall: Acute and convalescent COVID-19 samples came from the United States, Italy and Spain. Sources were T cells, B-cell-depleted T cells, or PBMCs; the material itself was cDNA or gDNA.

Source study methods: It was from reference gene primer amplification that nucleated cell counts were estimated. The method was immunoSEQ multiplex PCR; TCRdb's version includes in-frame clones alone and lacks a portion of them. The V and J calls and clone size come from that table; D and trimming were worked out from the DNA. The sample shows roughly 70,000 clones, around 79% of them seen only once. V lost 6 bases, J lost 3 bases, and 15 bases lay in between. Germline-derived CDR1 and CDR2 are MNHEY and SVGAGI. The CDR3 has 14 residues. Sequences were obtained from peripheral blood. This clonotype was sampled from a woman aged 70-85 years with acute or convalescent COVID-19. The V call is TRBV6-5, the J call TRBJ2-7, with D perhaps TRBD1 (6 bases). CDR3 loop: CASRETGLYYEQYF. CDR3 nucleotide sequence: TGTGCCAGCAGAGAGACAGGTCTCTACTACGAGCAGTACTTC.